The clone carrying this T cell receptor (beta chain) occurred a few times. Its antigen is still unknown. These data come from a study of blood T cells in healthy people across ages. General study results and limits: There were more naive CD4+ cells and higher diversity in long-lived donors than in aged donors. There was a strong correlation between TCR beta diversity and naive T cell percentage.

A second 7 to 11 cycle PCR used barcoded and J-beta primers. A single record per CDR3 protein comes from TCRdb applying MiXCR to the 5' RACE reads. Of about 1.4 million distinct CDR3 sequences detected, approximately 59% appear once; the ten largest clones hold 5% to 7%. Deletions cut 4 bases from V and 3 bases from J, with 19 bases between. This CDR3 has 16 residues. Looked up from germline, CDR1 is MGHRA and CDR2 is YSYEKL. V and J are TRBV4-1 and TRBJ2-7; D is tentatively TRBD1 or TRBD2 (5 bases each). This TCR derives from a man aged 18 to 29 in good health. The sequenced sample was blood. Here the CDR3 reads CASSRDPTQGRYEQYF. CDR3 nucleotide sequence: TGCGCCAGCAGCCGTGACCCGACTCAGGGACGCTACGAGCAGTACTTC.